This T cell receptor (beta chain) appears in the sequencing data of a study of blood T cell repertoires in COVID-19. Profiled with immunoSEQ multiplex PCR; TCRdb holds only in-frame clones, not every one. Of 300,000 to 450,000 clones detected, about 90% appear once; the ten largest clones hold about 1.9%. The CDR3 extends over 16 amino acids. V trimming: 4 bases; J trimming: 7 bases; junction bases outside the gene matches: 7. Germline V CDR1 and CDR2: MDHEN, SYDVKM. The material sequenced was PBMCs or T cells enriched from blood (not recorded which). The V call is TRBV28, the J call TRBJ2-1, with 13 bases fitting TRBD2. The sequence was collected from a man aged 35 to 55 in a cohort exposed to, infected with or recovered from COVID-19 (not recorded which). The CDR3 nucleotides read TGTGCCAGCAGTTCACCGACTAGCGGGAGGTTTAATGAGCAGTTCTTC. It encodes CASSSPTSGRFNEQFF.